The 6 T cell receptor beta chains given below trace back to one sample, sequenced in a study of T cell responses to AZD1222 COVID-19 vaccine. The method was immunoSEQ multiplex PCR; TCRdb's version includes in-frame clones alone and lacks a portion of them. The sample consists of some 100,000 clones, 91% of them appearing once. The input for sequencing was peripheral blood, taken on day 0 of AZD1222 vaccination. The receptors shown here come from an adult in good health.

The CDR3 nucleotides are TGTGCCAGCAGCTCGAGGGCCCGAGGGGAGACCCAGTACTTC. Encoded protein: CASSSRARGETQYF. The chain employs TRBV5-8 and TRBJ2-5; possible D gene TRBD2, 5 bases. The V and J ends lost 3 bases and 5 bases respectively, with 14 bases between them. This CDR3 region has 14 residues. CDR1 and CDR2 (germline): SGHTS, YDEGEE. The complete variable domain, with remaining parts taken from reference TRBV5-8 and TRBJ2-5, reads EAGVTQSPTHLIKTRGQQATLRCSPISGHTSVYWYQQALGLGLQFLLWYDEGEERNRGNFPPRFSGRQFPNYSSELNVNALELEDSALYLCASSSRARGETQYFGPGTRLLVL.

The V call is TRBV18, the J call TRBJ2-1; TRBD1 is a possible D gene (5 bases). Trimming left V 1 base short and J 7 bases short, with 8 bases between. CDR1 is KGHSH, CDR2 LQKENI, per germline. The CDR3 has 13 amino acids. DNA of the CDR3: TGTGCCAGCTCACCACGGGGCCAAAATGAGCAGTTCTTC. Amino acid sequence: CASSPRGQNEQFF. Combining the CDR3 with reference TRBV18 and TRBJ2-1 gives the whole variable domain NAGVMQNPRHLVRRRGQEARLRCSPMKGHSHVYWYRQLPEEGLKFMVYLQKENIIDESGMPKERFSAEFPKEGPSILRIQQVVRGDSAAYFCASSPRGQNEQFFGPGTRLTVL.

The chain uses TRBV3-1 (or the pseudogene TRBV3-2) and TRBJ1-6, with D uncertain. The germline gives CDR1 LGHDT, CDR2 YNNKEL (reference sequence). Trimming cost V 0 bases and J 11 bases, with 5 bases left between them. The CDR3 has 12 amino acids. DNA for the CDR3: TGTGCCAGCAGCCAAGAGTTGGCACCCCTCCACTTT. The encoded protein is CASSQELAPLHF.

This clone occurred once. The chain employs TRBV6-4 and TRBJ2-1; the D is unclear. CDR3 length equals 15 residues. Germline CDR1 is MRHNA and CDR2 is SNTAGT. V lost 5 bases, J lost 4 bases, and 15 bases lay in between. For the CDR3, the DNA is TGTGCCAGCAGTCGACACCGTAGAGAGTACAATGAGCAGTTCTTC. It is translated as CASSRHRREYNEQFF.

This chain uses TRBV7-9 with TRBJ2-7, with 9 nucleotides matching TRBD2. V gave up 4 bases and J gave up 1 base; unmatched junction bases: 14. The germline V gene encodes CDR1 SEHNR and CDR2 FQNEAQ (reference sequence). This CDR3 has 18 amino acids. CDR3 nucleotide sequence: TGTGCCAGCAGCTCCCCGTTCGGCGGGAGGGCCGTATCCTACGAGCAGTACTTC. Its translation: CASSSPFGGRAVSYEQYF.

The J gene is TRBJ2-3, the V gene TRBV27; 7 nucleotides match TRBD2. The CDR3 runs to 16 residues. Germline V lookup: CDR1 MNHEY, CDR2 SMNVEV (reference sequence). Trimming removed 7 bases from V and 2 bases from J; junction bases left unmatched: 12. CDR3 amino acids: CASISDWGGNTDTQYF. The CDR3 coding sequence is TGTGCCAGCATCTCCGATTGGGGGGGAAACACAGATACGCAGTATTTT.